One sample yielded the 22 T cell receptor beta chains listed below, sequenced in a study of shared clonotypes between healthy human individuals. TCRdb's table, derived via immunoSEQ multiplex PCR, lists solely in-frame clones and lacks some. The table lists around 100,000 clones, roughly 69% of them singletons. Sequenced sample: memory CD8+ T cells sorted from blood. Subset: CD45RO+ cells pooled with CCR7-negative TemRA cells. These receptors were obtained from a man aged 30 to 45 in good health.

The rearrangement uses TRBV19 and TRBJ1-1; D not certain. Germline lookup yields CDR1 LNHDA and CDR2 SQIVND (reference sequence). The CDR3 totals 14 residues. V was cut by 3 bases and J by 5 bases, with 13 bases left in between. This CDR3 reads CASSIYSVRTEAFF. The CDR3 region has the DNA TGTGCCAGTAGTATTTACTCGGTCCGGACTGAAGCTTTCTTT.

This clone was counted a single time. J is TRBJ1-1 and V is TRBV25-1, with a weak D call TRBD1 (5 bases). V was pared by 2 bases and J by 3 bases, with 10 bases between. There are 14 residues in the CDR3. The V gene's germline CDR1 is MGHDK and CDR2 SYGVNS. The CDR3 reads CASSETLGDTEAFF. As DNA, the CDR3 is TGTGCCAGCAGTGAAACCCTGGGGGACACTGAAGCTTTCTTT.

This clone has just a few counts. A much larger clone sits a single nucleotide away, making a read error possible. Other DNA sequences of this sample code for an identical CDR3. The chain recombines TRBV6-4 with TRBJ2-1; 11 bases are shared with TRBD2. J gave up 3 bases and V 4 bases, and 2 bases lay outside the gene matches. The CDR3 loop spans 15 amino acids. The germline gives CDR1 MRHNA, CDR2 SNTAGT. The CDR3 region is CASSVTSGSYNEQFF. The CDR3 bases are TGTGCCAGCAGTGTCACTAGCGGGAGCTACAATGAGCAGTTCTTC.

This clone was observed many times. The chain uses TRBV6-6 and TRBJ1-1; D remains ambiguous. Trimming removed 5 bases at V and 5 bases at J, with 9 bases between. Per the germline V gene, CDR1 is MNHNY and CDR2 is SVGAGI (reference sequence). The CDR3 is 12 amino acids. The CDR3 region is CASSRVGTEAFF. The DNA for the CDR3 is TGTGCCAGCAGTCGAGTAGGGACTGAAGCTTTCTTT.

This clone was seen a few times. The V and J genes are TRBV6-5 and TRBJ1-3; D remains unclear. Germline CDR1 reads MNHEY; CDR2 reads SVGAGI. This CDR3 comprises 11 residues. CDR3 amino acids: CGCSSGNTIYF. CDR3 in DNA: TGTGGCTGCAGCTCTGGAAACACCATATATTTT.

V and J are TRBV7-8 and TRBJ1-1; the match to TRBD1 covers 12 bases. CDR1 SGHVS and CDR2 FQNEAQ come from the germline V gene. The CDR3 is 18 residues long. V lost 5 bases, J lost 4 bases, and 14 bases stayed unmatched. The CDR3 is CASSVTPGQGARFTEAFF. The CDR3 DNA sequence: TGTGCCAGCAGCGTCACTCCGGGACAGGGGGCCCGGTTCACTGAAGCTTTCTTT.

This clone showed up just a few times. This chain links TRBV25-1 with TRBJ1-5; D may be TRBD1 (5 bases). The germline V gene has CDR1 MGHDK and CDR2 SYGVNS. The CDR3 consists of 14 residues. V gave up 4 bases and J gave up 7 bases, with 14 bases separating them. CDR3 nucleotides: TGTGCCAGCAGTGCCCAGGGTGAGAGGCAGCCCCAGCATTTT. This sequence encodes CASSAQGERQPQHF.

The chain is built from TRBV7-8 and TRBJ1-5; no reliable D call. Germline-derived CDR1 and CDR2 are SGHVS and FQNEAQ. The CDR3 runs 14 residues. Between the trimmed V and J ends, which lost 5 bases and 6 bases, there was a span of 14 bases. CDR3: CASSLEAGAQPQHF. Here the CDR3 DNA reads TGTGCCAGCAGCCTAGAGGCAGGTGCTCAGCCCCAGCATTTT. Drawing the rest from reference TRBV7-8 and TRBJ1-5, the complete variable domain is GAGVSQSPRYKVAKRGQDVALRCDPISGHVSLFWYQQALGQGPEFLTYFQNEAQLDKSGLPSDRFFAERPEGSVSTLKIQRTQQEDSAVYLCASSLEAGAQPQHFGDGTRLSIL.

CDR3 DNA: TGCGCCAGCAGCCCCGACTCCAATCAGCCCCAGCATTTT. Its protein product is CASSPDSNQPQHF. The chain has TRBV5-1 and TRBJ1-5; no reliable D call. Germline CDR1 and CDR2: SGHRS and YFSETQ. The germline V and J ends were trimmed by 4 bases and 3 bases, with 8 bases remaining between them. The CDR3 is 13 amino acids.

This chain links TRBV28 with TRBJ1-5; D gene unclear. V lost 7 bases, J lost 3 bases, and 16 bases lay in between. The CDR3 has 15 amino acids. Per germline, CDR1 MDHEN and CDR2 SYDVKM. In DNA form, the CDR3 reads TGTGCCAGCATCCCGGGGAATATTAACAATCAGCCCCAGCATTTT. Its protein product is CASIPGNINNQPQHF.

CDR3 residues: CASASGKRNTEAFF. For the CDR3, the DNA is TGTGCCAGCGCCTCGGGTAAGCGGAACACTGAAGCTTTCTTT. V gene TRBV28 combines with J gene TRBJ1-1; D not certain. The V and J ends lost 8 bases and 1 base respectively, with 14 bases between them. The germline CDR1 and CDR2 sequences are MDHEN and SYDVKM. The CDR3 length is 14 residues.

The V and J genes are TRBV9 and TRBJ2-7, with a tentative D call TRBD1 (6 bases). Between the trimmed V and J ends, which lost 4 bases and 2 bases, there was a span of 13 bases. The germline V gene has CDR1 SGDLS and CDR2 YYNGEE. The CDR3 consists of 14 residues. The CDR3 DNA is TGTGCCAGCAGCCCCCGGGACATAGCCTACGAGCAGTACTTC. This gives the protein CASSPRDIAYEQYF.

The rearrangement links TRBV10-3 to TRBJ2-5; possible D gene TRBD1, 5 bases. CDR3 length: 11 residues. The germline V and J ends were trimmed by 8 bases and 7 bases, with 11 bases remaining between them. The germline V gene has CDR1 ENHRY and CDR2 SYGVKD. CDR3 loop: CAIGNQGTQYF. The CDR3 coding sequence is TGTGCCATCGGCAATCAGGGGACCCAGTACTTC.

The rearrangement uses TRBV7-9 and TRBJ2-7; D is perhaps TRBD1 (6 bases). Trimming pared 5 bases from V and 0 bases from J, leaving 14 bases between. The germline gives CDR1 SEHNR, CDR2 FQNEAQ (reference sequence). CDR3 length: 15 amino acids. CDR3 sequence reads: CASSPILDSSYEQYF. CDR3 nucleotide sequence: TGTGCCAGCAGCCCCATTTTGGACAGCTCCTACGAGCAGTACTTC.

The chain employs TRBV28 and TRBJ2-7; TRBD2 aligns across 11 bases. V shed 6 bases, J shed 0 bases, and the junction held 13 bases outside the gene matches. Germline V lookup: CDR1 MDHEN, CDR2 SYDVKM. The CDR3 consists of 18 residues. The CDR3 is CASSPNTELAGASYEQYF. Here the CDR3 DNA reads TGTGCCAGCAGCCCAAATACCGAACTAGCGGGAGCCTCCTACGAGCAGTACTTC.

The chain joins TRBV2 to TRBJ2-2, with 11 bases lining up with TRBD1. Germline trimming cut 6 bases from V and 1 base from J; bases unmatched to any gene: 7. CDR3 size: 17 residues. CDR1 is SNHLY, CDR2 FYNNEI, per germline. The CDR3 loop reads CASSLRGTGGNTGELFF. The DNA for the CDR3 is TGTGCCAGCAGCCTAAGGGGGACAGGGGGGAACACCGGGGAGCTGTTTTTT. Full variable domain (remainder filled in from reference TRBV2 and TRBJ2-2): EPEVTQTPSHQVTQMGQEVILRCVPISNHLYFYWYRQILGQKVEFLVSFYNNEISEKSEIFDDQFSVERPDGSNFTLKIRSTKLEDSAMYFCASSLRGTGGNTGELFFGEGSRLTVL.

CDR3 sequence (DNA): TGTGCCAGCAGTGTGGCGGCGGGAGGATCTGATGAGCAGTTCTTC. This gives the protein CASSVAAGGSDEQFF. V and J are TRBV6-4 and TRBJ2-1; 8 nucleotides line up with TRBD2. There are 15 residues in the CDR3. In germline, CDR1 is MRHNA, CDR2 SNTAGT. The V gene end was trimmed by 4 bases and the J gene end by 8 bases; junction bases not matched to a gene: 10.

The gene calls are TRBV7-9 and TRBJ2-3; 9 bases align to TRBD2. Per the germline V gene, CDR1 is SEHNR and CDR2 is FQNEAQ (reference sequence). Losses at the gene ends were 1 base for V and 5 bases for J; bases not matched to a gene: 1. This CDR3 spans 14 amino acids. The CDR3 region has the DNA TGTGCCAGCAGCTTAGGACTAGCGGTAGATACGCAGTATTTT. Its protein product is CASSLGLAVDTQYF.

The chain links TRBV27 to TRBJ2-1; 7 bases agree with TRBD2. Germline trimming cut 6 bases from V and 0 bases from J; bases unmatched to any gene: 2. The germline gives CDR1 MNHEY, CDR2 SMNVEV (reference sequence). The CDR3 has 14 residues. The DNA for the CDR3 is TGTGCCAGCAGCCGGGACTACTCCTACAATGAGCAGTTCTTC. The encoded protein is CASSRDYSYNEQFF.

This chain links TRBV6-5 with TRBJ2-7, with a possible D match to TRBD1 (6 bases). The length of the CDR3 is 13 residues. Looked up from germline, CDR1 is MNHEY and CDR2 is SVGAGI. Trimming removed 2 bases from V and 6 bases from J, with 11 bases in between. CDR3 DNA: TGTGCCAGCAGTTACCTGACAGGCTCCGAGCAGTACTTC. This encodes CASSYLTGSEQYF.

The CDR3: CASSLTLGREAFF. CDR3 coding DNA: TGTGCCAGCAGCTTAACGTTGGGGCGGGAAGCTTTCTTT. The chain links TRBV7-3 to TRBJ1-1; the D gene is possibly TRBD1 (5 bases). The V gene lost 0 bases and the J gene lost 8 bases, with 10 bases spanning the gap. From germline, CDR1 is SGHTA and CDR2 FQGTGA. There are 13 residues in the CDR3. Full variable domain (remainder filled in from reference TRBV7-3 and TRBJ1-1): GAGVSQTPSNKVTEKGKYVELRCDPISGHTALYWYRQSLGQGPEFLIYFQGTGAADDSGLPNDRFFAVRPEGSVSTLKIQRTERGDSAVYLCASSLTLGREAFFGQGTRLTVV.

Points on this clone: A clone one base away is much larger, so this may be a read error. The sample has other DNA sequences that encode this CDR3 too. The chain carries TRBV7-9 and TRBJ2-3, with TRBD1 matching 11 bases. The CDR3 contains 16 residues. With V trimmed by 6 bases and J by 2 bases, 7 bases remained unmatched. CDR1 SEHNR and CDR2 FQNEAQ come from the germline V gene (reference sequence). The CDR3 DNA reads TGTGCCAGCAGTCCCGGGACAGGGGGTCTCACAGATACGCAGTATTTT. This encodes CASSPGTGGLTDTQYF.